Listed here are 10 T cell receptor beta chains from one sample, sequenced in a study of blood T cells in healthy people across ages. A sample-barcoded 5' primer and a J-beta primer mix were used in a second PCR of roughly 6 to 11 cycles. A single record per CDR3 protein comes from TCRdb applying MiXCR to the 5' RACE reads. The sample shows around 1.5 million distinct CDR3 sequences, roughly 32% of them seen only once. The sequencing input was blood. The receptors were gathered from a woman aged 25 to 45 in good health.

The chain carries TRBV5-6 and TRBJ2-1; TRBD2 matches at 14 bases. Germline V gene sequence: CDR1 SGHDT, CDR2 YYEEEE. V gave up 0 bases and J gave up 13 bases; unmatched junction bases: 12. The CDR3 spans 17 residues. The CDR3, as DNA: TGTGCCAGCAGCTTGGGCCCCGGGACTAGCGGGAGACAGGGACAGTTCTTC. It translates to CASSLGPGTSGRQGQFF.

This clonotype appeared a few times. The chain combines TRBV20-1 with TRBJ2-5; D possibly corresponds to TRBD1 (6 bases). Deletions cut 0 bases from V and 5 bases from J, with 16 bases between. This CDR3 contains 15 residues. Germline V lookup: CDR1 DFQATT, CDR2 SNEGSKA (reference sequence). The chain's CDR3 is CSARDVNRAEETQYF. DNA for the CDR3: TGCAGTGCTAGAGATGTGAACAGGGCAGAGGAGACCCAGTACTTC.

In this sample, this clonotype turned up once. This rearrangement joins TRBV3-1 to TRBJ1-1; 7 bases map to TRBD1. Looked up from germline, CDR1 is LGHDT and CDR2 is YNNKEL (reference sequence). CDR3 length: 14 residues. V was clipped by 4 bases and J by 3 bases; unmatched bases: 5. In nucleotides, the CDR3 is TGTGCCAGCAGCCGTAAGGGGGCGGACACTGAAGCTTTCTTT. Protein sequence: CASSRKGADTEAFF.

This clonotype was counted a single time. The chain employs TRBV5-1 and TRBJ1-6; D is ambiguous. The ends were cut back, 0 bases at V and 11 bases at J, with 9 bases in the middle. The CDR3 contains 13 residues. The germline V gene encodes CDR1 SGHRS and CDR2 YFSETQ. CDR3 loop: CASSLGTNPPLHF. The DNA for the CDR3 is TGCGCCAGCAGCTTGGGAACAAACCCACCCCTCCACTTT.

The V gene is TRBV5-1, the J gene TRBJ1-1; D gene ambiguous. Trimming took off 0 bases at V and 11 bases at J, with 5 bases between the two ends. In germline, CDR1 is SGHRS, CDR2 YFSETQ. The CDR3 spans 10 residues. CDR3 in DNA: TGCGCCAGCAGCTTGGCCGGGGCTTTCTTT. This codes for CASSLAGAFF.

The chain couples TRBV30 to TRBJ2-2; 9 bases align to TRBD2. The CDR3 loop spans 14 amino acids. Germline V gives CDR1 GTSNPN, CDR2 SVGIG (reference sequence). V lost 1 base, J lost 7 bases, and 4 bases stayed unmatched. The CDR3 sequence is CAWSASGAGGELFF. As DNA, the CDR3 is TGTGCCTGGAGTGCTAGCGGGGCTGGCGGGGAGCTGTTTTTT.

The rearrangement joins TRBV30 to TRBJ2-7; 10 bases align to TRBD1. Per the germline V gene, CDR1 is GTSNPN and CDR2 is SVGIG (reference sequence). Trimming at V came to 7 bases and at J to 1 base, leaving 4 bases not matched to a gene. This CDR3 is 13 amino acids long. The CDR3 loop is CASDRGTSYEQYF. The CDR3 region has the DNA TGTGCCTCGGACAGGGGGACATCCTACGAGCAGTACTTC.

V usage is TRBV12-3 or TRBV12-4 and J usage is TRBJ2-3; no clear D. Trimming stripped 2 bases from V and 6 bases from J, with 15 bases between. The CDR3 has 15 amino acids. This CDR3 is CASSLSSDPQDTQYF. The CDR3 DNA reads TGTGCCAGCAGTTTAAGTTCCGACCCACAGGATACGCAGTATTTT.

This clonotype occurred a few times. The V call is TRBV4-1, the J call TRBJ2-7; D remains unclear. Germline V gene data show CDR1 as MGHRA and CDR2 as YSYEKL. This CDR3 is 14 amino acids long. V was trimmed by 0 bases and J by 6 bases, leaving 12 bases between them. In DNA form, the CDR3 reads TGCGCCAGCAGCCAAGAGCCCAGCTTGGGCGAGCAGTACTTC. Translation gives CASSQEPSLGEQYF.

This clonotype has only one observation. The chain carries TRBV27 and TRBJ2-1; weak D call: TRBD1 (6 bases). This CDR3 is built from 17 residues. Germline values: CDR1 MNHEY, CDR2 SMNVEV (reference sequence). V dropped 7 bases and J dropped 0 bases, with 19 bases sitting between them. The CDR3: CASITKGDGSSYNEQFF. The CDR3 nucleotides read TGTGCCAGCATCACTAAGGGGGACGGCAGCTCCTACAATGAGCAGTTCTTC.